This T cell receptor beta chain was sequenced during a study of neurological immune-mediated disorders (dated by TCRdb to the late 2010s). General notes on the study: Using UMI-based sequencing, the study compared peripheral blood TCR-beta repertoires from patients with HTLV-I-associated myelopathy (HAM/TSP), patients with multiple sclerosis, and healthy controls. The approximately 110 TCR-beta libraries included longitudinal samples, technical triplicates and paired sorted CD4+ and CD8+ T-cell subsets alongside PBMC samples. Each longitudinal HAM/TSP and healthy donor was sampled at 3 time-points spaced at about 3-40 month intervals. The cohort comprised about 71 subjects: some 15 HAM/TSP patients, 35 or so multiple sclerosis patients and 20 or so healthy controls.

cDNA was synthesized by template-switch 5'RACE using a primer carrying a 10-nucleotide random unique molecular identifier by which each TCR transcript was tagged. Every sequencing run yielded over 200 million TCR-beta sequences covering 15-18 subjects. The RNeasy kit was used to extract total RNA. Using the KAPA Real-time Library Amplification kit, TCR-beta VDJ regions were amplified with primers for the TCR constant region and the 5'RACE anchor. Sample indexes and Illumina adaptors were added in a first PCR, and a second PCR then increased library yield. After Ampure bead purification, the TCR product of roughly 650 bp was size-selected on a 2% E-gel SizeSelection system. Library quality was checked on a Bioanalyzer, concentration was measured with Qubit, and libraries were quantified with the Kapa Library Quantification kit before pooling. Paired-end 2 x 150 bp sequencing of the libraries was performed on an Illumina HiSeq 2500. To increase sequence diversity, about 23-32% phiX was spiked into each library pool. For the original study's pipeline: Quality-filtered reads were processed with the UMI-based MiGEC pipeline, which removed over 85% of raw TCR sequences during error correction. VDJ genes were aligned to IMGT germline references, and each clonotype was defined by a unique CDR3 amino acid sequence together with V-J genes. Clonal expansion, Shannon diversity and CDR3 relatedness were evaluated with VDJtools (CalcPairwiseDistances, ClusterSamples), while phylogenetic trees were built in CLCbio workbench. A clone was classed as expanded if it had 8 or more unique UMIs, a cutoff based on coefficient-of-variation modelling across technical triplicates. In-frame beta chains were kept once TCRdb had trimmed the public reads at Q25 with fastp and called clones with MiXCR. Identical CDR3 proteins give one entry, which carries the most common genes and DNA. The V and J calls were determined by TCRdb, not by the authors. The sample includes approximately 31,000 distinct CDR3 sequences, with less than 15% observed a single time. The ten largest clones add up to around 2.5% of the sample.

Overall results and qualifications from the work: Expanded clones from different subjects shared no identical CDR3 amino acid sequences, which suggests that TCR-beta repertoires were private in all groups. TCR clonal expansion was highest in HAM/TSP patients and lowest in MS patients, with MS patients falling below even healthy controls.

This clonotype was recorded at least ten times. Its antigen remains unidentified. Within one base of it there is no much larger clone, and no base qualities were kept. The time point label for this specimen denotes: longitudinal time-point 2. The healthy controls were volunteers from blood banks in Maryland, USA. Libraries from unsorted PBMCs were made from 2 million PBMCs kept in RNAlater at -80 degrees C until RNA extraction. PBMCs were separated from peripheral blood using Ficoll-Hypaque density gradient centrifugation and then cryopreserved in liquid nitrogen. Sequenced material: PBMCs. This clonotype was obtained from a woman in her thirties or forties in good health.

The CDR3 corresponds to CASSPLRPPYEQYF. The nucleotides read TGTGCCAGCAGTCCCCTCCGACCCCCCTACGAGCAGTACTTC. Recombination connected TRBV6-5 to TRBJ2-7; no D gene can be assigned with confidence. Trimming takes 5 bases from V and 2 bases from J, and the germline ends sit 13 bases apart. CDR1 and CDR2 are read off the germline V gene as MNHEY and SVGAGI. The CDR3 has 14 amino acids, counting the end cysteine and phenylalanine. Left in the record is the CDR3 DNA by itself, 42 bases read in frame from the first base.